A single T cell receptor beta chain is shown here with its context. The data derive from a study of CXCR3-negative and CXCR3-positive naive CD8 T cells. Germline CDR1 reads KGHSY; CDR2 reads FQNENV. The CDR3 spans 12 residues. The libraries of TRB cDNA were constructed through 5' RACE using UMI labels. TCRdb reprocessed the 5' RACE reads; each CDR3 protein has one entry and no DNA is given. Found here are 35,000 to 45,000 distinct CDR3 sequences; the top ten clones hold 1.5% to 2%. The sequenced material came from naive CXCR3- CD8+ T cells from blood. Subset denoted: CD45RO-CCR7+CD27+CD95- naive CD8+ T cells lacking CXCR3 (TNR3-). This TCR was recovered from a human donor in good health. Some clones in this sample may be carry-over from other donors' samples. The chain combines TRBV16 with TRBJ2-7. CDR3: CASSQNRYEQYF.